The 19 T cell receptor beta chains in this list originate from one sample, sequenced in a study of blood T cells in healthy people across ages. A sample-barcoded 5' primer and a J-beta primer mix were used in a second PCR of roughly 7 to 11 cycles. TCRdb independently ran MiXCR on the 5' RACE reads; one entry per CDR3 protein. The repertoire consists of 1.5 million to 2 million distinct CDR3 sequences, with approximately 40% occurring once and the leading ten covering roughly 24%. The sample consisted of blood. The receptors come from a human donor in good health.

The chain recombines TRBV20-1 with TRBJ2-7; TRBD2 matches 12 bases. V shed 6 bases and J 3 bases; nucleotides not matched to a gene: 6. Germline CDR1 DFQATT, CDR2 SNEGSKA (reference sequence). The CDR3 runs 14 residues. The CDR3 DNA reads TGCAGTGCAAGACTAGCGGGGGCTTTCTACGAGCAGTACTTC. Protein: CSARLAGAFYEQYF.

V usage is TRBV29-1 and J usage is TRBJ1-2, with a weak D call TRBD1 (6 bases). The CDR3 extends over 11 amino acids. With 8 bases removed from V and 3 bases from J, the gap between germline ends came to 10 bases. CDR1 SQVTM and CDR2 ANQGSEA come from the germline V gene. CDR3 in DNA: TGCAGCTTACGGACAGACTATGGCTACACCTTC. Its translation: CSLRTDYGYTF.

The V and J genes are TRBV12-3 or TRBV12-4 and TRBJ1-5; D gene unclear. The CDR3 length is 12 residues. The V end lost 5 bases, the J end lost 6 bases, and 8 bases lay between the germline ends. The CDR3 DNA follows: TGTGCCAGCAGTCACACCCTTCAGCCCCAGCATTTT. This gives the protein CASSHTLQPQHF.

This clonotype has only a few counts. The V call is TRBV20-1, the J call TRBJ1-2; the D gene is possibly TRBD1 (5 bases). Germline V gene data show CDR1 as DFQATT and CDR2 as SNEGSKA (reference sequence). V lost 1 base, J lost 6 bases, and 18 bases lay in between. This CDR3 contains 15 residues. CDR3 in amino acids: CSARAIAGPFDGYTF. The CDR3 region has the DNA TGCAGTGCTAGAGCTATAGCAGGGCCTTTCGATGGCTACACCTTC.

This clonotype was picked up a small number of times. This chain uses TRBV9 with TRBJ2-1, with 8 bases that match TRBD1. V trimming: 1 base; J trimming: 7 bases; junction bases outside the gene matches: 7. CDR1 and CDR2 (germline): SGDLS, YYNGEE. This CDR3 is built from 15 residues. The CDR3 loop reads CASSVNPQGANEQFF. The DNA for the CDR3 is TGTGCCAGCAGCGTAAATCCTCAGGGGGCGAATGAGCAGTTCTTC.

This clonotype came up a few times. The gene calls are TRBV6-6 and TRBJ2-7; perhaps D is TRBD1 or TRBD2 (5 bases each). This CDR3 has 13 amino acids. Per the germline V gene, CDR1 is MNHNY and CDR2 is SVGAGI (reference sequence). Trimming stripped 10 bases from V and 3 bases from J, with 16 bases between. CDR3 sequence reads: CATDVRGDYEQYF. The CDR3 nucleotides read TGTGCCACCGACGTAAGAGGGGACTACGAGCAGTACTTC.

The chain uses TRBV21-1 and TRBJ2-3; the table assigns TRBD1, which was not confirmed against the DNA. TRBV21-1 is a documented pseudogene. This CDR3 spans 15 amino acids. CDR3 DNA sequence: TGTGCCCGTAACCCCGAGGACGGTTACACAGATACGCAGTATTTT. It encodes CARNPEDGYTDTQYF.

This clonotype was counted between two and nine times. V gene TRBV7-9 combines with J gene TRBJ2-4; tentative D call: TRBD2 (5 bases). The end of the DNA aligns better with TRBJ2-5, so the J call may be wrong. Germline CDR1 reads SEHNR; CDR2 reads FQNEAQ (reference sequence). The CDR3 runs 15 residues. CDR3: CASSYGLPAQETQYF. CDR3 bases: TGTGCCAGCAGCTACGGACTGCCCGCGCAGGAGACCCAGTACTTC.

On this clonotype: At one end the junction does not follow the germline gene, possibly because of a read error. The rearrangement joins TRBV12-3 or TRBV12-4 to TRBJ2-1; D may be TRBD1 or TRBD2 (5 bases each). The CDR3 sequence is 14 residues long. The CDR3 sequence is CAGSTTGPYNEQFF. In nucleotides, the CDR3 is TGTGCCGGCAGTACCACGGGACCCTACAATGAGCAGTTCTTC.

The sample holds many counts of this clonotype. The gene calls are TRBV7-9 and TRBJ2-3, with D unresolved. V dropped 5 bases and J dropped 4 bases, with 10 bases sitting between them. Germline CDR1 is SEHNR and CDR2 is FQNEAQ (reference sequence). The CDR3 totals 13 residues. The CDR3 sequence: CASSPKSADTQYF. CDR3 sequence (DNA): TGTGCCAGCAGCCCCAAAAGCGCAGATACGCAGTATTTT.

As regards this clonotype: It may be a read error: a sequence one base away is much more abundant. The rearrangement uses TRBV2 and TRBJ2-3; no clear D gene. This CDR3 is 13 amino acids long. In germline, CDR1 is SNHLY, CDR2 FYNNEI. V was cut by 1 base and J by 8 bases, with 10 bases left in between. CDR3 nucleotides: TGTGCCAGCAGTGAAGTTAAGGCAGGTACGCAGTATTTT. It is translated as CASSEVKAGTQYF. Full variable domain (outside the CDR3, taken from reference TRBV2 and TRBJ2-3): EPEVTQTPSHQVTQMGQEVILRCVPISNHLYFYWYRQILGQKVEFLVSFYNNEISEKSEIFDDQFSVERPDGSNFTLKIRSTKLEDSAMYFCASSEVKAGTQYFGPGTRLTVL.

Only a few counts were recorded for this clonotype. J is TRBJ2-5 and V is TRBV28; 10 bases match TRBD2. The V segment lost 7 bases and the J segment 0 bases; nucleotides outside the gene matches: 8. Germline V gives CDR1 MDHEN, CDR2 SYDVKM. The CDR3 totals 16 residues. CDR3 sequence (DNA): TGTGCCAGCACCCCTCAACTAGCGGGGTACCAAGAGACCCAGTACTTC. Amino acids: CASTPQLAGYQETQYF.

This clonotype was observed a few times. The rearrangement links TRBV12-3 or TRBV12-4 to TRBJ1-1; D is unclear. This CDR3 spans 13 amino acids. Trimming took 2 bases from V and 3 from J, leaving 7 bases between them. Here the CDR3 reads CASSLRTDTEAFF. DNA for the CDR3: TGTGCCAGCAGTTTAAGGACGGACACTGAAGCTTTCTTT.

V and J are TRBV7-9 and TRBJ2-7; no definite D call. The CDR3 contains 11 residues. V was trimmed by 4 bases and J by 6 bases, leaving 7 bases between them. CDR1 is SEHNR and CDR2 is FQNEAQ in the germline V gene (reference sequence). CDR3 sequence: CASSYAFEQYF. The CDR3 DNA reads as TGTGCCAGCAGCTACGCCTTCGAGCAGTACTTC.

This sequence joins TRBV20-1 and TRBJ2-7, with TRBD2 identical over 8 bases. The CDR3 is 13 amino acids. Germline loops: CDR1 DFQATT, CDR2 SNEGSKA (reference sequence). The junction had 6 bases not matched to a gene; V was cut back by 5 bases and J by 3 bases. CDR3 sequence (DNA): TGCAGTGCTGGTAGCGGGGCCAACTACGAGCAGTACTTC. Protein sequence: CSAGSGANYEQYF.

V gene TRBV20-1 combines with J gene TRBJ2-3; D tentatively fits TRBD1 or TRBD2 (6 bases each). V lost 8 bases to trimming and J lost 2 bases, with 17 bases between them. Germline values: CDR1 DFQATT, CDR2 SNEGSKA (reference sequence). CDR3 size: 14 residues. CDR3 region: CSLMRGALTDTQYF. CDR3 sequence (DNA): TGCAGTCTAATGAGGGGGGCTCTCACAGATACGCAGTATTTT.

The table lists this clonotype with a few counts. J is TRBJ1-3 and V is TRBV4-3, with D possibly matching TRBD1 (6 bases). Deletions cut 0 bases from V and 0 bases from J, with 12 bases between. Germline CDR1 and CDR2: LGHNA and YSLEER. The CDR3 totals 17 residues. The CDR3 DNA follows: TGCGCCAGCAGCCAAGAGACATGGGACAACTCTGGAAACACCATATATTTT. It is translated as CASSQETWDNSGNTIYF.

The chain carries TRBV2 and TRBJ2-7, with 15 nucleotides matching TRBD2. Germline-derived CDR1 and CDR2 are SNHLY and FYNNEI. V dropped 1 base and J dropped 5; count of bases not matched to a gene: 6. This CDR3 contains 17 residues. CDR3 sequence: CASSEEGTSGGMDEQYF. DNA of the CDR3: TGTGCCAGCAGTGAAGAAGGGACTAGCGGGGGGATGGACGAGCAGTACTTC.

In this sample, this clonotype turned up a few times. The chain recombines TRBV20-1 with TRBJ1-2; D perhaps matches TRBD1 (6 bases). The V and J ends lost 3 bases and 0 bases respectively, with 11 bases between them. Per the germline V gene, CDR1 is DFQATT and CDR2 is SNEGSKA (reference sequence). The CDR3 totals 14 residues. The CDR3 region is CSARGGLPNYGYTF. CDR3 sequence (DNA): TGCAGTGCTAGGGGGGGCCTACCTAACTATGGCTACACCTTC.